A selection of T cell receptor beta chains follows, all from one sample in a study of sequential checkpoint blockade in melanoma. Clones were read by immunoSEQ multiplex PCR, and TCRdb kept only the in-frame ones, dropping some. This table has around 2,900 clones, approximately 23% appearing once. Sequencing was performed on tumor tissue (inferred from file names), taken from a patient given nivolumab and ipilimumab in sequence. The receptors shown here come from a human donor with melanoma. CDR3s include the opening cysteine and the closing phenylalanine or tryptophan. Fields, in order: clone size, V gene, J gene, D gene, CDR3 DNA, CDR3 protein. A D gene is named only where the DNA matches it firmly. The listing skips clone size in some rows; elsewhere it reads once, few, many or a size class.

abundance: few; v_gene: TRBV6-8; j_gene: TRBJ1-1; d_gene: TRBD1; CDR3nt: TGTGCCGCCCAGGGGACAGGGGTTGGAAGTGAAGCTTTCTTT; CDR3aa: CAAQGTGVGSEAFF
abundance: few; v_gene: TRBV10-2; j_gene: TRBJ2-7; d_gene: -; CDR3nt: TGCGCCAGCAGTCAAACAGGGTTTGCCTACGAGCAGTACTTC; CDR3aa: CASSQTGFAYEQYF
abundance: medium-sized; v_gene: TRBV11-3; j_gene: TRBJ1-5; d_gene: -; CDR3nt: TGTGCCAGCAGCCAAGGACTCACGGGGAGGGTACAGCCCCAGCATTTT; CDR3aa: CASSQGLTGRVQPQHF
abundance: many; v_gene: TRBV11-3; j_gene: TRBJ1-6; d_gene: TRBD1; CDR3nt: TGTGCCAGCAGCAGACGGGACAGTGGAATTTCACCCCTCCACTTT; CDR3aa: CASSRRDSGISPLHF
abundance: few; v_gene: TRBV6-8; j_gene: TRBJ1-5; d_gene: -; CDR3nt: TGTGCCAGCAGTTGGGCGGTGAGAGTCTCACCCCAGCATTTT; CDR3aa: CASSWAVRVSPQHF
abundance: -; v_gene: TRBV29-1; j_gene: TRBJ2-7; d_gene: -; CDR3nt: TGCAGCGTTGAAGACGGGTCGGAGGCCTACGAGCAGTACTTC; CDR3aa: CSVEDGSEAYEQYF
abundance: -; v_gene: TRBV10-2; j_gene: TRBJ1-6; d_gene: TRBD1; CDR3nt: TGCGCCAGGACCTCCGGGACAGAAGAAGATTCACCCCTCCACTTT; CDR3aa: CARTSGTEEDSPLHF
abundance: -; v_gene: TRBV7-2; j_gene: TRBJ2-7; d_gene: -; CDR3nt: TGTGCCAGCAGCTTCAGCACCGACTACGAGCAGTACTTC; CDR3aa: CASSFSTDYEQYF
abundance: few; v_gene: TRBV6-4; j_gene: TRBJ1-1; d_gene: -; CDR3nt: TGTGCCTCCCGAGGGGACACTGAAGCTTTCTTT; CDR3aa: CASRGDTEAFF
abundance: -; v_gene: TRBV9; j_gene: TRBJ1-4; d_gene: -; CDR3nt: TGTGCCAGCAGCGCGGGAGAACAAGAAAAACTGTTTTTT; CDR3aa: CASSAGEQEKLFF
abundance: few; v_gene: TRBV4-1; j_gene: TRBJ2-7; d_gene: TRBD1; CDR3nt: TGCGCCAGCAGCTCCATAGGACAGGGGGTCCTCGAGCAGTACTTC; CDR3aa: CASSSIGQGVLEQYF
abundance: -; v_gene: TRBV6-8; j_gene: TRBJ2-1; d_gene: TRBD1; CDR3nt: TGTGCCAGCAGTGGACAGGGCGCCTACAATGAGCAGTTCTTC; CDR3aa: CASSGQGAYNEQFF
abundance: -; v_gene: TRBV9; j_gene: TRBJ1-1; d_gene: TRBD1; CDR3nt: TGTGCCAGCAGTTCTGGGGACAGGGCTAGGTTCTTT; CDR3aa: CASSSGDRARFF
abundance: -; v_gene: TRBV29-1; j_gene: TRBJ2-1; d_gene: -; CDR3nt: TGCAGCGTTGGACGGGGGGCCCCTTCGAATGAGCAGTTCTTC; CDR3aa: CSVGRGAPSNEQFF
abundance: few; v_gene: TRBV19; j_gene: TRBJ2-3; d_gene: -; CDR3nt: TGTGCCAGTAGTATCCTAGTCTGGGATACGCAGTATTTT; CDR3aa: CASSILVWDTQYF
abundance: few; v_gene: TRBV6-1; j_gene: TRBJ2-7; d_gene: -; CDR3nt: TGTGCCAGCAGTGAAGCGAACAGTTTTTACGAGCAGTACTTC; CDR3aa: CASSEANSFYEQYF
abundance: large; v_gene: TRBV4-1; j_gene: TRBJ1-1; d_gene: -; CDR3nt: TGCGCCAGCAGCCAACACTCGGAAATGGACATGAACACTGAAGCTTTCTTT; CDR3aa: CASSQHSEMDMNTEAFF
abundance: -; v_gene: TRBV5-1; j_gene: TRBJ2-2; d_gene: TRBD1; CDR3nt: TGCGCCAGCAGCCGGACAGGACCGAGTAACACCGGGGAGCTGTTTTTT; CDR3aa: CASSRTGPSNTGELFF
abundance: -; v_gene: TRBV19; j_gene: TRBJ2-2; d_gene: -; CDR3nt: TGTGCCAGTAGTGTACACTCGCGAGTTGGCCGGGAGCTGTTTTTT; CDR3aa: CASSVHSRVGRELFF
abundance: -; v_gene: TRBV29-1; j_gene: TRBJ1-2; d_gene: TRBD1; CDR3nt: TGCAGCGCACTGGGACAGGGGGATGGCTACACCTTC; CDR3aa: CSALGQGDGYTF
abundance: few; v_gene: TRBV11-3; j_gene: TRBJ2-1; d_gene: -; CDR3nt: TGTGCTAGCAGCCCCCTTGCGGGGCGGGCCTACAATGAGCAGTTCTTC; CDR3aa: CASSPLAGRAYNEQFF
abundance: medium-sized; v_gene: TRBV9; j_gene: TRBJ1-1; d_gene: TRBD1; CDR3nt: TGTGCCAGCAGCGTAGAACAGGGGGGCATAGGGACTGAAGCTTTCTTT; CDR3aa: CASSVEQGGIGTEAFF
abundance: -; v_gene: TRBV30; j_gene: TRBJ1-5; d_gene: -; CDR3nt: TGTGCCTGGCGCCAGCGGGGGAATCAGCCCCAGCATTTT; CDR3aa: CAWRQRGNQPQHF
abundance: few; v_gene: TRBV9; j_gene: TRBJ2-3; d_gene: -; CDR3nt: TGTGCCAGCAGCGTAGGGTCTAGCCCGTTCACAGATACGCAGTATTTT; CDR3aa: CASSVGSSPFTDTQYF
abundance: -; v_gene: TRBV6-8; j_gene: TRBJ1-2; d_gene: TRBD1; CDR3nt: TGTGCCATCAGAGTGGACAGGGCCCCGACGAACTATGGCTACACCTTC; CDR3aa: CAIRVDRAPTNYGYTF
abundance: few; v_gene: TRBV29-1; j_gene: TRBJ1-2; d_gene: -; CDR3nt: TGCAGCGTTGAAGAAGGAGTCAGCAGGTATGGCTACACCTTC; CDR3aa: CSVEEGVSRYGYTF
abundance: -; v_gene: TRBV18; j_gene: TRBJ1-2; d_gene: -; CDR3nt: TGTGCCAGCTCAACGCTCCAGGGGAAAGGCTACACCTTC; CDR3aa: CASSTLQGKGYTF
abundance: -; v_gene: TRBV19; j_gene: TRBJ2-7; d_gene: -; CDR3nt: TGTGCCAGTAGTTCTATTTCCGAGCAGTACTTC; CDR3aa: CASSSISEQYF
abundance: few; v_gene: TRBV5-1; j_gene: TRBJ2-7; d_gene: -; CDR3nt: TGCGCCAGCAGCTTGGACCTCCGAGCCTACGAGCAGTACTTC; CDR3aa: CASSLDLRAYEQYF
abundance: many; v_gene: TRBV7-7; j_gene: TRBJ2-7; d_gene: TRBD1; CDR3nt: TGTGCCAGCAGCACAGACAGGGGTAGGAACGAGCAGTACTTC; CDR3aa: CASSTDRGRNEQYF
abundance: medium-sized; v_gene: TRBV12-5; j_gene: TRBJ1-3; d_gene: -; CDR3nt: TGTGCCAGCACCCCCCGGCGGGCTACCTCTGGAAACACCATATATTTT; CDR3aa: CASTPRRATSGNTIYF
abundance: -; v_gene: TRBV10-3; j_gene: TRBJ1-3; d_gene: -; CDR3nt: TGTGCCATCAGTGAGTCGACCGCCTCTGGAAACACCATATATTTT; CDR3aa: CAISESTASGNTIYF
abundance: -; v_gene: TRBV19; j_gene: TRBJ1-1; d_gene: -; CDR3nt: TGTGCCAGTAGTCCAGATCCGGGGCTAGCTTTCTTT; CDR3aa: CASSPDPGLAFF
abundance: -; v_gene: TRBV5-1; j_gene: TRBJ2-7; d_gene: -; CDR3nt: TGCGCCAGCAGCTTGGGCCCAGGTAAAGGATACGAGCAGTACTTC; CDR3aa: CASSLGPGKGYEQYF
abundance: -; v_gene: TRBV6-8; j_gene: TRBJ1-4; d_gene: -; CDR3nt: TGTGCCAGCAGCTCCCAAGGGGTCATAGCTAATGAAAAACTGTTTTTT; CDR3aa: CASSSQGVIANEKLFF
abundance: once; v_gene: TRBV19; j_gene: TRBJ2-3; d_gene: TRBD1; CDR3nt: TGTGCCAGTAGTACGACAGGGACCCGCACAGATACGCAGTATTTT; CDR3aa: CASSTTGTRTDTQYF
abundance: -; v_gene: TRBV5-1; j_gene: TRBJ2-1; d_gene: TRBD2; CDR3nt: TGCGCCAGCAGCTTGGGGTACGGGGGGAGCTCCTACAATGAGCAGTTCTTC; CDR3aa: CASSLGYGGSSYNEQFF
abundance: -; v_gene: TRBV6-8; j_gene: TRBJ1-4; d_gene: -; CDR3nt: TGTGCCAGCAGTTCGTCGGACAGTAGGCGTGAAAAACTGTTTTTT; CDR3aa: CASSSSDSRREKLFF
abundance: -; v_gene: TRBV9; j_gene: TRBJ2-1; d_gene: -; CDR3nt: TGTGCCAGCAGCGTCACACCGACCCCCTTCAATGAGCAGTTCTTC; CDR3aa: CASSVTPTPFNEQFF
abundance: -; v_gene: TRBV5-1; j_gene: TRBJ2-2; d_gene: -; CDR3nt: TGCGCCAGCAGCTTGAACAACGCGAACACCGGGGAGCTGTTTTTT; CDR3aa: CASSLNNANTGELFF
abundance: -; v_gene: TRBV9; j_gene: TRBJ2-3; d_gene: TRBD2; CDR3nt: TGTGCCAGCATACGGGGGGGTGGCACAGATACGCAGTATTTT; CDR3aa: CASIRGGGTDTQYF
abundance: -; v_gene: TRBV5-1; j_gene: TRBJ2-3; d_gene: -; CDR3nt: TGCGCCAGCAGCTTGGGCCTAGTCACAGATACGCAGTATTTT; CDR3aa: CASSLGLVTDTQYF
abundance: -; v_gene: TRBV19; j_gene: TRBJ1-5; d_gene: TRBD1; CDR3nt: TGTGCCAGTACCACGGGACAGGGGCATCAGCCCCAGCATTTT; CDR3aa: CASTTGQGHQPQHF
abundance: -; v_gene: TRBV30; j_gene: TRBJ1-2; d_gene: -; CDR3nt: TGTGCCTGGAGTGTACGAGGCAGGCCGCCCGGCTACACCTTC; CDR3aa: CAWSVRGRPPGYTF
abundance: few; v_gene: TRBV30; j_gene: TRBJ1-1; d_gene: TRBD1; CDR3nt: TGTGCCTGGAGTGTTTTAAGGGACAGGATGAACACTGAAGCTTTCTTT; CDR3aa: CAWSVLRDRMNTEAFF
abundance: medium-sized; v_gene: TRBV11-3; j_gene: TRBJ2-3; d_gene: TRBD2; CDR3nt: TGTGCCAGCAGCTTACCCCTAGCGGGGGTGCGGACAGATACGCAGTATTTT; CDR3aa: CASSLPLAGVRTDTQYF
abundance: -; v_gene: TRBV6-8; j_gene: TRBJ2-5; d_gene: TRBD1; CDR3nt: TGTGCCAGCAGTTTCCAGGGGGCCGTGGAGACCCAGTACTTC; CDR3aa: CASSFQGAVETQYF
abundance: medium-sized; v_gene: TRBV6-8; j_gene: TRBJ1-1; d_gene: -; CDR3nt: TGTGCCAGCAGTTACTTTCCAGGAGGGGGCACTGAAGCTTTCTTT; CDR3aa: CASSYFPGGGTEAFF
abundance: -; v_gene: TRBV19; j_gene: TRBJ2-5; d_gene: -; CDR3nt: TGTGCCAGTAGGACCACAGCGGACGGAGAGACCCAGTACTTC; CDR3aa: CASRTTADGETQYF
abundance: many; v_gene: TRBV11-3; j_gene: TRBJ1-2; d_gene: TRBD1; CDR3nt: TGTGCCAGCAGCTACCAGACAGGGATTGATGGCTACACCTTC; CDR3aa: CASSYQTGIDGYTF
abundance: medium-sized; v_gene: TRBV6-8; j_gene: TRBJ2-3; d_gene: -; CDR3nt: TGTGCCAGCAGTTACTCCGGGACCCGCGGATCAGATACGCAGTATTTT; CDR3aa: CASSYSGTRGSDTQYF
abundance: medium-sized; v_gene: TRBV6-8; j_gene: TRBJ1-6; d_gene: -; CDR3nt: TGTGCCAGCAGTGTAACCGGGGGGTATAATTCACCCCTCCACTTT; CDR3aa: CASSVTGGYNSPLHF
abundance: medium-sized; v_gene: TRBV9; j_gene: TRBJ2-1; d_gene: -; CDR3nt: TGTGCCAGCAGCGCCGGACCCGGATCCAACAATGAGCAGTTCTTC; CDR3aa: CASSAGPGSNNEQFF
abundance: -; v_gene: TRBV15; j_gene: TRBJ1-1; d_gene: -; CDR3nt: TGTGCCACCAGCAGAGAAGATACAGGGAACACTGAAGCTTTCTTT; CDR3aa: CATSREDTGNTEAFF
abundance: large; v_gene: TRBV5-1; j_gene: TRBJ1-1; d_gene: TRBD1; CDR3nt: TGCGCCAGCAGCTTGGGAGACAGGGAATCGGGGAACACTGAAGCTTTCTTT; CDR3aa: CASSLGDRESGNTEAFF
abundance: -; v_gene: TRBV30; j_gene: TRBJ1-2; d_gene: -; CDR3nt: TGTGCCTGGAGTAAGGTTAACTATGGCTACACCTTC; CDR3aa: CAWSKVNYGYTF
abundance: large; v_gene: TRBV11-3; j_gene: TRBJ1-1; d_gene: -; CDR3nt: TGTGCCAGCAGCTTAGGCTGGGGAAAGCGGACTGAAGCTTTCTTT; CDR3aa: CASSLGWGKRTEAFF